Given below is one T cell receptor (beta chain) in context. CDR3 length: 12 residues. Germline CDR1 reads SEHNR; CDR2 reads FQNEAQ (reference sequence). Time point reported: newly diagnosed GD, antithyroid drugs for less than 3 months. The TCR library used RNA extracted from PBMCs. This record belongs to a study of regulatory T cells in long-lasting Graves disease. Sequencing libraries for TCR beta were prepared with iRepertoire HTBI primers and Arm-PCR of CDR3 regions. TCRdb re-analysed the multiplex PCR reads in MiXCR, keeping a single row per CDR3 protein. The sample includes around 460,000 distinct CDR3 sequences, around 15% of them seen just once. The sample was also reused in another study, on T cells in Graves' hyperthyroidism and ophthalmopathy. That report adds: Exclusion criteria comprised uncontrolled infection, other autoimmune disease, pregnancy or lactation. Researchers report that a 13 V-J model separated ophthalmopathy from stable hyperthyroidism.

The receptor comes from a woman aged 45-65 years with Graves disease. The V gene is TRBV7-9, the J gene TRBJ2-1; TRBD1 aligns across 7 bases. The source material was peripheral blood mononuclear cells (PBMCs), sampled at new diagnosis, from a patient treated with antithyroid drugs. CDR3 in amino acids: CAGQKIYNEQFF. The CDR3 nucleotides read TGTGCGGGACAGAAAATTTACAATGAGCAGTTCTTC.